The 26 T cell receptor beta chains presented below share a single source sample, sequenced in a study of regulatory T cells in long-lasting Graves disease. Both iRepertoire HTBI primers and Arm-PCR of CDR3 regions were used to build the TCR beta libraries. TCRdb ran MiXCR on the multiplex PCR reads and lists one entry per CDR3 protein. Of 400,000 to 500,000 distinct CDR3 sequences in the sample, around 23% were seen once. The time point: persistent/refractory GD, antithyroid drugs over 5 years with positive TRAb. Preparation of the TCR library used RNA extracted from PBMCs. The material was peripheral blood mononuclear cells (PBMCs), obtained when the disease was refractory, from a patient treated with antithyroid drugs. The receptor set was obtained from a female donor with Graves disease.

About this clonotype itself: This may arise from a read error, as a much more abundant clone is one base away. The CDR3 does not close with the conserved phenylalanine or tryptophan, likely indicating a read error. The CDR3 here is CASSPAGQGRGEQYL. CDR3 sequence (DNA): TGTGCCAGCAGTCCCGCGGGACAGGGAAGAGGCGAGCAGTACCTC. The chain recombines TRBV28 with TRBJ2-7; 9 bases fit TRBD1. This CDR3 is 15 amino acids long. Trimming cost V 5 bases and J 6 bases; bases outside gene matches: 11. CDR1 is MDHEN and CDR2 is SYDVKM in the germline V gene.

The rearrangement joins TRBV2 to TRBJ2-7; weak D call: TRBD2 (5 bases). CDR1 and CDR2 from the germline V gene are SNHLY and FYNNEI. Trimming stripped 4 bases from V and 0 bases from J, with 16 bases between. CDR3 length equals 16 residues. CDR3 coding DNA: TGTGCCAGCAGTGTGTTGGGAGCGGCACCCTCCTACGAGCAGTACTTC. Its protein product is CASSVLGAAPSYEQYF.

As to this clonotype: A clone one base away is much larger, so this may be a read error. The CDR3 DNA sequence: TGTGCCACCTTAGGGGGTCCTTACACTGAAGCTTCCTTT. Translation gives CATLGGPYTEASF. This chain uses TRBV6-2 or TRBV6-3 with TRBJ1-1, with TRBD1 as a possible D gene (6 bases). The CDR3 is made up of 13 amino acids. Germline V gives CDR1 MNHEY, CDR2 SVGEGT.

This clonotype was observed a few times. The chain couples TRBV28 to TRBJ2-2; D unclear. Trimming pared 3 bases from V and 0 bases from J, leaving 8 bases between. CDR3 length: 15 residues. Germline CDR1 and CDR2: MDHEN and SYDVKM. The CDR3 loop is CASSFDAANTGELFF. CDR3 nucleotide sequence: TGTGCCAGCAGTTTCGACGCCGCGAACACCGGGGAGCTGTTTTTT.

This clonotype was observed many times. The chain links TRBV20-1 to TRBJ2-5; D possibly corresponds to TRBD2 (7 bases). Trimming shortened V by 1 base and J by 4 bases, and 13 bases separated the two germline ends. Germline-derived CDR1 and CDR2 are DFQATT and SNEGSKA (reference sequence). The CDR3 has 14 residues. The CDR3 loop is CSARVWGGGETQYF. The CDR3 bases are TGCAGTGCTAGAGTATGGGGGGGCGGAGAGACCCAGTACTTC.

This clonotype was counted many times. The chain is built from TRBV28 and TRBJ2-6; perhaps TRBD2 as D (6 bases). Trimming took off 5 bases at V and 3 bases at J, with 17 bases between the two ends. CDR1 is MDHEN, CDR2 SYDVKM, per germline. CDR3 length equals 17 residues. The CDR3: CASSPGGAVFGANVLTF. The CDR3 nucleotides are TGTGCCAGCAGTCCCGGAGGGGCCGTCTTTGGGGCCAACGTCCTGACTTTC.

This chain links TRBV11-2 with TRBJ2-1; 7 nucleotides agree with TRBD2. Germline lookup yields CDR1 SGHAT and CDR2 FQNNGV. V gave up 2 bases and J gave up 4 bases; unmatched junction bases: 5. The CDR3 is 15 residues long. DNA for the CDR3: TGTGCCAGCAGCTTACTGGCTAGCGGATACAATGAGCAGTTCTTC. Translated, it gives CASSLLASGYNEQFF.

The chain recombines TRBV13 with TRBJ2-2; D unresolved. Trimming took 0 bases from V and 0 from J, leaving 5 bases between them. The germline CDR1 and CDR2 sequences are PRHDT and FYEKMQ (reference sequence). The CDR3 is 15 amino acids. The CDR3 nucleotides are TGTGCCAGCAGCTTAGGAGAGCCGAACACCGGGGAGCTGTTTTTT. This translates into CASSLGEPNTGELFF.

The table lists this clonotype with many counts. This chain uses TRBV20-1 with TRBJ2-5; 11 bases map to TRBD1. Germline V gene sequence: CDR1 DFQATT, CDR2 SNEGSKA (reference sequence). V lost 5 bases, J lost 1 base, and 12 bases stayed unmatched. The CDR3 loop spans 17 amino acids. CDR3 nucleotide sequence: TGCAGTGCTCGAAGATTTTGGGACAGGGGGTCCCAAGAGACCCAGTACTTC. This gives the protein CSARRFWDRGSQETQYF.

This chain connects TRBV9 to TRBJ2-1; possible D gene TRBD2, 5 bases. The CDR3 has 11 amino acids. The germline V gene has CDR1 SGDLS and CDR2 YYNGEE. The germline V and J ends were trimmed by 3 bases and 10 bases, with 8 bases remaining between them. The CDR3 is CASSASTEQFF. The CDR3 DNA reads TGTGCCAGCAGCGCTAGCACGGAGCAGTTCTTC.

A note on this clonotype: An end of the junction does not agree with germline; a read error may underlie this. This chain connects TRBV29-1 to TRBJ1-1; D uncertain. The germline gives CDR1 SQVTM, CDR2 ANQGSEA. This CDR3 region has 11 residues. The CDR3 spells CSVPTNAEAFF. The CDR3 DNA reads TGCAGCGTACCAACGAACGCTGAAGCTTTCTTT.

V usage is TRBV2 and J usage is TRBJ2-1; 9 positions agree with TRBD2. CDR3 size: 15 residues. CDR1 is SNHLY, CDR2 FYNNEI, per germline. Unmatched junction bases numbered 0, after V lost 3 bases and J lost 0 bases. The DNA for the CDR3 is TGTGCCAGCAGTGATAGCGGGAGCTCCTACAATGAGCAGTTCTTC. Protein: CASSDSGSSYNEQFF.

Many counts were recorded for this clonotype. The rearrangement joins TRBV15 to TRBJ1-2; TRBD1 matches at 7 bases. There are 15 residues in the CDR3. The junction had 12 bases not matched to a gene; V was cut back by 4 bases and J by 7 bases. The germline gives CDR1 LNHNV, CDR2 YYDKDF (reference sequence). The CDR3 reads CATSTGTETWGGYTF. For the CDR3, the DNA is TGTGCCACCAGCACCGGGACAGAGACATGGGGTGGCTACACCTTC.

There are many counts of this clonotype. The chain joins TRBV19 to TRBJ2-2, with no clear D. V lost 5 bases and J 1 base, leaving 11 bases between the germline ends. The CDR3 totals 15 residues. Germline loops: CDR1 LNHDA, CDR2 SQIVND (reference sequence). DNA of the CDR3: TGTGCCAGTAGTGGGCCCCCTCGGAACACCGGGGAGCTGTTTTTT. Encoded protein: CASSGPPRNTGELFF. The complete variable domain, with remaining parts taken from reference TRBV19 and TRBJ2-2, reads DGGITQSPKYLFRKEGQNVTLSCEQNLNHDAMYWYRQDPGQGLRLIYYSQIVNDFQKGDIAEGYSVSREKKESFPLTVTSAQKNPTAFYLCASSGPPRNTGELFFGEGSRLTVL.

This clonotype has a count of ten or more. The chain links TRBV6-1 to TRBJ1-1; D gene ambiguous. The CDR3 has 14 amino acids. V lost 2 bases, J lost 1 base, and 8 bases lay in between. Germline loops: CDR1 MNHNS, CDR2 SASEGT. In DNA form, the CDR3 reads TGTGCCAGCAGTGAATGGGCAGGGAACACTGAAGCTTTCTTT. As protein: CASSEWAGNTEAFF.

There are many counts of this clonotype. The rearrangement uses TRBV27 and TRBJ1-2; weak D call: TRBD1 (5 bases). The CDR3 totals 12 residues. Germline V gives CDR1 MNHEY, CDR2 SMNVEV (reference sequence). Trimming cost V 9 bases and J 10 bases, with 18 bases left between them. The CDR3 loop reads CASAQDALDYTF. The DNA of the CDR3 is TGTGCCAGTGCACAGGATGCCTTGGACTACACCTTC.

As regards this clonotype: A much larger clonotype is one base distant, so this may be a read error. CDR3 in amino acids: CASSHSATSSYNSPLHF. For the CDR3, the DNA is TGTGCCAGCAGTCACTCGGCCACGAGCTCCTATAATTCACCCCTCCACTTT. The chain is built from TRBV6-5 and TRBJ1-6, with D unclear. The CDR3 length is 17 residues. Germline V gene sequence: CDR1 MNHEY, CDR2 SVGAGI.

This clonotype showed up many times. This chain joins TRBV12-3 or TRBV12-4 and TRBJ2-5; 9 bases agree with TRBD1. CDR3 length: 15 residues. Losses at the gene ends were 5 bases for V and 1 base for J; bases not matched to a gene: 5. The CDR3 loop is CASSRRQGVQETQYF. The CDR3, as DNA: TGTGCCAGCAGTCGGAGACAGGGGGTCCAAGAGACCCAGTACTTC.

In its sample, this clonotype was seen many times. This chain links TRBV2 with TRBJ1-4; unclear D gene. The CDR3 runs 13 residues. V was trimmed by 5 bases and J by 8 bases, leaving 12 bases between them. Per the germline V gene, CDR1 is SNHLY and CDR2 is FYNNEI. The CDR3 DNA reads as TGTGCCAGCAGTACCGGGGTTTCCGAAAAACTGTTTTTT. Translating it yields CASSTGVSEKLFF.

This clonotype showed up many times. The rearrangement joins TRBV3-1 to TRBJ2-5; D unresolved. Germline CDR1 is LGHDT and CDR2 is YNNKEL (reference sequence). Trimming removed 3 bases from V and 3 bases from J, with 5 bases in between. This CDR3 spans 12 amino acids. The CDR3 nucleotides are TGTGCCAGCAGCCACCAAGAAGAGACCCAGTACTTC. This translates into CASSHQEETQYF.

This clonotype occurred a few times. V is TRBV12-3 or TRBV12-4 and J is TRBJ2-2; no clear D. V was trimmed by 5 bases and J by 5 bases, leaving 6 bases between them. The CDR3 totals 12 residues. The CDR3 sequence: CASSRVTGELFF. CDR3 DNA sequence: TGTGCCAGCAGTCGCGTTACCGGGGAGCTGTTTTTT.

V usage is TRBV19 and J usage is TRBJ1-5; D is ambiguous. Germline V gives CDR1 LNHDA, CDR2 SQIVND (reference sequence). Trimming cost V 5 bases and J 2 bases, with 13 bases left between them. The CDR3 sequence is 15 residues long. The CDR3 nucleotides read TGTGCCAGTAGTGCCCCGGTATCCGGCAATCAGCCCCAGCATTTT. It is translated as CASSAPVSGNQPQHF.

This clonotype was counted ten times or more. This chain uses TRBV6-5 with TRBJ2-7; possibly TRBD1 for D (5 bases). Germline CDR1 and CDR2: MNHEY and SVGAGI. The V and J ends lost 2 bases and 2 bases respectively, with 10 bases between them. The CDR3 spans 14 residues. The CDR3 loop is CASSYTDRTYEQYF. CDR3 nucleotide sequence: TGTGCCAGCAGTTACACCGACAGAACCTACGAGCAGTACTTC.

This clonotype is a singleton in its sample. V and J are TRBV7-9 and TRBJ2-1; unclear D gene. Deletions cut 5 bases from V and 8 bases from J, with 13 bases between. CDR1 is SEHNR, CDR2 FQNEAQ, per germline (reference sequence). The CDR3 consists of 13 residues. The CDR3 DNA sequence: TGTGCCAGCAGCGGCCACGAAGGGTATGAGCAGTTCTTC. Amino acid sequence: CASSGHEGYEQFF.

The sample holds a few counts of this clonotype. The J gene is TRBJ1-1, the V gene TRBV18, with D possibly TRBD1 on 5 matching bases. CDR1 and CDR2 (germline): KGHSH, LQKENI. Trimming left V 1 base short and J 0 bases short, with 15 bases between. This CDR3 has 17 amino acids. CDR3 in DNA: TGTGCCAGCTCACCACGTTCGGGACGCCCCATGAACACTGAAGCTTTCTTT. Translating it yields CASSPRSGRPMNTEAFF.

This clonotype showed up many times. The CDR3 protein is CASSPGTDLSNQPQHF. The CDR3 nucleotides read TGTGCCAGCAGCCCCGGGACCGACCTAAGCAATCAGCCCCAGCATTTT. This chain links TRBV12-3 or TRBV12-4 with TRBJ1-5, with a weak D call TRBD1 (5 bases). V shed 6 bases and J shed 1 base, with 16 bases lying between them. This CDR3 is built from 16 residues.